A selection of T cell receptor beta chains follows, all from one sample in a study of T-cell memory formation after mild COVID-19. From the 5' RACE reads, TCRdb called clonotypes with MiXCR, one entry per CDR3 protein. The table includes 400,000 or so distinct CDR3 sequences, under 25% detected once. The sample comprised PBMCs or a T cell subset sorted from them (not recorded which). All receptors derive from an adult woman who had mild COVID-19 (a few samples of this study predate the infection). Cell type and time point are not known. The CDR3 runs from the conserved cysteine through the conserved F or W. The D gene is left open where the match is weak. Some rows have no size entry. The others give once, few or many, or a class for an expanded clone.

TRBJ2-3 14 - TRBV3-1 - CASSGGLRTDTQYF TGTGCCAGCAGTGGGGGGTTGAGAACAGATACGCAGTATTTT
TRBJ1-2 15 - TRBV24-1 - CATSDTGLSNYGYTF TGTGCCACCAGTGATACAGGGTTGTCTAACTATGGCTACACCTTC
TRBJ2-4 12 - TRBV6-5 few CASSYGQSFQYF TGTGCCAGCAGTTACGGACAGTCCTTTCAGTACTTC
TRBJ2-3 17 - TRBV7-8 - CASSLSGSGWGTDTQYF TGTGCCAGCAGCCTATCCGGTAGCGGATGGGGCACAGATACGCAGTATTTT
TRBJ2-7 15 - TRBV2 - CASSESPGLAYEQYF TGTGCCAGCAGTGAAAGTCCAGGGCTCGCCTACGAGCAGTACTTC
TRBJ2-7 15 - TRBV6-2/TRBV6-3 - CASSYSGLKTYEQYF TGTGCCAGCAGTTACTCTGGCCTAAAGACCTACGAGCAGTACTTC
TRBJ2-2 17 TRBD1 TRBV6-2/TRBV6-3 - CASSYSTGQGAPGELFF TGTGCCAGCAGTTACTCGACGGGACAGGGGGCGCCCGGGGAGCTGTTTTTT
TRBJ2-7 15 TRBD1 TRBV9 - CASSATQTGFYEQYF TGTGCCAGCAGCGCCACCCAGACAGGGTTCTACGAGCAGTACTTC
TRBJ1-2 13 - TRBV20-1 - CSARDRANYGYTF TGCAGTGCTAGAGACAGGGCAAACTATGGCTACACCTTC
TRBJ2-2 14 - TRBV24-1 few CATSTPGAPGELFF TGTGCCACCAGCACCCCCGGGGCGCCCGGGGAGCTGTTTTTT
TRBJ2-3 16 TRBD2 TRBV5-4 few CASSPGLAGGPHTQYF TGTGCCAGCAGCCCCGGACTAGCGGGGGGGCCCCATACGCAGTATTTT
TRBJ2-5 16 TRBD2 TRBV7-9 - CASSLAPRAGGETQYF TGTGCCAGCAGCTTAGCCCCTCGGGCGGGAGGGGAGACCCAGTACTTC
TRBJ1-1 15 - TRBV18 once CASSQDLARATEAFF TGTGCCAGCTCCCAAGACCTAGCTCGTGCCACTGAAGCTTTCTTT
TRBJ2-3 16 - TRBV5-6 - CASSLPGQTYRDTQYF TGTGCCAGCAGCCTTCCGGGACAAACGTACCGGGATACGCAGTATTTT
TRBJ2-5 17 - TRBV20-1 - CSARFTGGSGFGETQYF TGCAGTGCCCGCTTTACGGGGGGCTCGGGTTTCGGAGAGACCCAGTACTTC
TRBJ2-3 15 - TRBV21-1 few CASSKIPGGTDTQYF TGTGCCAGCAGCAAAATTCCCGGGGGCACAGATACGCAGTATTTT
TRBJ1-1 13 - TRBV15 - CATSWQLNTEAFF TGTGCCACCAGTTGGCAGCTGAACACTGAAGCTTTCTTT
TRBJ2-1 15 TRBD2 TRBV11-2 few CASSFGLAGGDEQFF TGTGCCAGCAGCTTTGGTCTAGCGGGGGGGGATGAGCAGTTCTTC
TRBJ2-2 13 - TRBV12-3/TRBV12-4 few CASRLGRYGELFF TGTGCCAGCAGACTAGGACGGTACGGGGAGCTGTTTTTT
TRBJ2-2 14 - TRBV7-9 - CASNRVPGTGELFF TGTGCCAGTAACAGGGTTCCGGGCACCGGGGAGCTGTTTTTT
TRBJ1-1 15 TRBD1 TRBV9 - CASSVGPSGGSEAFF TGTGCCAGCAGCGTAGGTCCGTCAGGGGGCTCTGAAGCTTTCTTT
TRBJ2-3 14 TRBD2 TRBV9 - CASSLGLAEDTQYF TGTGCCAGCAGCCTCGGACTAGCGGAAGATACGCAGTATTTT
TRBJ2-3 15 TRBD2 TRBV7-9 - CASSSLAGGPQTQYF TGTGCCAGCAGCTCGCTAGCGGGAGGGCCGCAGACGCAGTATTTT
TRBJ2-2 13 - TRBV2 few CASSEGRLAELFF TGTGCCAGCAGTGAAGGTCGGCTAGCGGAGCTGTTTTTT
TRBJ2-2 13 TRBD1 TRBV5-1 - CASSTGQGGELFF TGCGCCAGCAGCACCGGACAGGGAGGGGAGCTGTTTTTT
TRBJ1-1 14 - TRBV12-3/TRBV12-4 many CASSLGGLNTEAFF TGTGCCAGCAGCTTGGGAGGGTTGAACACTGAAGCTTTCTTT
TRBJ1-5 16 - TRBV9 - CASSVDDRDSNQPQHF TGTGCCAGCAGCGTAGATGACAGAGATAGCAATCAGCCCCAGCATTTT
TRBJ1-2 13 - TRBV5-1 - CASSLAGTKGYTF TGCGCCAGCAGCTTGGCCGGGACAAAAGGCTACACCTTC
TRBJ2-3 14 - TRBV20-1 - CSARDGRGTDTQYF TGCAGTGCTAGAGATGGACGGGGCACAGATACGCAGTATTTT
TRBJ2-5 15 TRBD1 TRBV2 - CASSLGQGVQETQYF TGTGCCAGCAGTTTAGGACAGGGGGTTCAAGAGACCCAGTACTTC
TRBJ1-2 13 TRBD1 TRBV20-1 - CSASPGQGRGYTF TGCAGTGCTAGTCCAGGACAGGGCCGAGGCTACACCTTC
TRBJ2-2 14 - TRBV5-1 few CASRRDIGAGELFF TGCGCCAGCAGGAGGGACATAGGGGCCGGGGAGCTGTTTTTT
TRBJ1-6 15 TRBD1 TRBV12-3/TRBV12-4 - CASRPNRGTNSPLHF TGTGCCAGCAGACCAAACAGGGGTACTAATTCACCCCTCCACTTT
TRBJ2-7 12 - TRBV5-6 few CASRGSGYEQYF TGTGCCAGCAGAGGTTCGGGCTACGAGCAGTACTTC
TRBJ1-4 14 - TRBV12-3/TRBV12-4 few CASSLWDRSEKLFF TGTGCCAGCAGTTTGTGGGATAGAAGTGAAAAACTGTTTTTT
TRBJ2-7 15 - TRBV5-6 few CASNPSLGGRNEQYF TGTGCCAGCAACCCCTCCCTCGGGGGGCGGAACGAGCAGTACTTC
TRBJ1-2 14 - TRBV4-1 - CASSQEQANYGYTF TGCGCCAGCAGCCAAGAACAGGCTAACTATGGCTACACCTTC
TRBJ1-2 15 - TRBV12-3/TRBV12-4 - CASSLYLTGVSGYTF TGTGCCAGCAGTTTATATTTGACAGGAGTCAGTGGCTACACCTTC
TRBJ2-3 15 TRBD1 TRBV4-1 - CASSRTGGDSDTQYF TGCGCCAGCAGCCGGACAGGGGGCGATTCAGATACGCAGTATTTT
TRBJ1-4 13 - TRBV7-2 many CASSPTSTEKLFF TGTGCCAGCAGCCCTACCTCCACGGAAAAACTGTTTTTT
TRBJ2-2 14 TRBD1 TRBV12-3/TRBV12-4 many CASSPGTDTGELFF TGTGCCAGCAGTCCCGGGACAGACACCGGGGAGCTGTTTTTT
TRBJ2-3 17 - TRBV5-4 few CASSLVGRGTGTDTQYF TGTGCCAGCAGCTTGGTGGGTCGGGGGACGGGCACAGATACGCAGTATTTT
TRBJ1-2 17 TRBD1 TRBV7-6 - CASSPRPSQGAHYGYTF TGTGCCAGCAGCCCCCGCCCTTCTCAGGGGGCGCACTATGGCTACACCTTC
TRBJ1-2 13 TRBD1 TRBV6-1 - CASNQGAFYGYTF TGTGCCAGCAATCAGGGGGCCTTCTATGGCTACACCTTC
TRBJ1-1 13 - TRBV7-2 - CASSLGSGVEAFF TGTGCCAGCAGCTTAGGGTCCGGGGTTGAAGCTTTCTTT
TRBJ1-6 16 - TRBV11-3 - CASSLDIRTDNSPLHF TGTGCCAGCAGCTTAGATATCCGGACGGATAATTCACCCCTCCACTTT
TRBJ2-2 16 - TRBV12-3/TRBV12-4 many CASSFRAGSLTGELFF TGTGCCAGCAGTTTCCGGGCAGGGTCGTTGACCGGGGAGCTGTTTTTT
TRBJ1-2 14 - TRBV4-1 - CASSRSRREESYTF TGCGCCAGCAGCCGGTCGCGGAGGGAAGAGAGCTACACCTTC
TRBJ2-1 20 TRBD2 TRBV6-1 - CASSLTLAGGPFGSYNEQFF TGTGCCAGCAGCCTAACACTAGCGGGAGGCCCTTTCGGGTCCTACAATGAGCAGTTCTTC
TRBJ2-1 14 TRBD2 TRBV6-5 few CASSLRGAFSEQFF TGTGCCAGCAGCCTGCGGGGGGCATTCAGTGAGCAGTTCTTC
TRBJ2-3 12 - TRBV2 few CASRALLDTQYF TGTGCCAGCAGGGCCCTCCTAGATACGCAGTATTTT
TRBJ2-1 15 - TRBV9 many CASSVGVRTENEQFF TGTGCCAGCAGCGTAGGGGTACGAACGGAGAATGAGCAGTTCTTC
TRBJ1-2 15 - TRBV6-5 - CASSSRGSNIDGYTF TGTGCCAGCAGTTCCCGGGGCAGTAATATAGATGGCTACACCTTC
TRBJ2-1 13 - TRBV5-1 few CASSLDRTNEQFF TGCGCCAGCAGCTTGGACCGGACCAATGAGCAGTTCTTC